This section outlines one TCR beta chain sequence together with its context. The sample originates from a study of blood T cell repertoires in COVID-19. Clones were read by immunoSEQ multiplex PCR, and TCRdb kept only the in-frame ones, dropping some. The sample yields around 700,000 clones, about 90% seen once. Sequencing was performed on peripheral blood. The clonotype originates from a woman between 18 and 30 years old with acute or convalescent COVID-19.

The CDR3 protein is CASSVAGQGNTEAFF. The CDR3 nucleotides are TGTGCCAGCAGCGTAGCGGGACAGGGGAACACTGAAGCTTTCTTT. V and J are TRBV9 and TRBJ1-1; 9 bases line up with TRBD1. J lost 1 base, V lost 0 bases, and 1 base had no gene match. CDR1 and CDR2 from the germline V gene are SGDLS and YYNGEE. The CDR3 sequence is 15 residues long.